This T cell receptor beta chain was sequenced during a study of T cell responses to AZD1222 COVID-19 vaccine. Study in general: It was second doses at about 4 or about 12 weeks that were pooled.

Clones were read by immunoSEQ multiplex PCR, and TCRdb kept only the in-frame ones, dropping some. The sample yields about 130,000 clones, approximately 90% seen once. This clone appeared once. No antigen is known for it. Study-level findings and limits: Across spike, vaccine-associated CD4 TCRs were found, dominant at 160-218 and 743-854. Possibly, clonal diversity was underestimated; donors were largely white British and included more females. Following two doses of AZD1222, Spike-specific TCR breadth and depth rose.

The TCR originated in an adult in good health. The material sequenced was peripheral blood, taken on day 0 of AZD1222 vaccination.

The CDR3 DNA is TGCGCCAGCAGCTGGACAGGGAACAACCTGCCCACTGAAGCTTTCTTT. Its protein is CASSWTGNNLPTEAFF. The rearrangement links TRBV5-1 to TRBJ1-1, with TRBD1 matching 8 bases. Germline V gene sequence: CDR1 SGHRS, CDR2 YFSETQ. J was trimmed by 4 bases and V by 3 bases; bases with no gene match: 11. The CDR3 length is 16 residues.